This T cell receptor beta chain derives from a study of T cells in Graves' hyperthyroidism and ophthalmopathy. The CDR3 length is 13 residues. Germline V gives CDR1 SGHNT, CDR2 YENEEA. V was trimmed by 5 bases and J by 7 bases, leaving 11 bases between them. What was amplified from RNA transcripts were TCR beta CDR3 regions. The TCR CDR3 first-round RT-PCR relied on the HTBI primer set. Using its own MiXCR run on the multiplex PCR reads, TCRdb lists one record per CDR3 protein. The data show roughly 500,000 distinct CDR3 sequences, around 15% seen once. This receptor was obtained from a woman younger than 45 with Graves' ophthalmopathy. V gene TRBV11-3 combines with J gene TRBJ2-2; no firm D call. The sample consisted of blood. CDR3 nucleotides: TGTGCCAGCAGCCCCTGGGCGGTCGGGGAGCTGTTTTTT. Its protein is CASSPWAVGELFF.